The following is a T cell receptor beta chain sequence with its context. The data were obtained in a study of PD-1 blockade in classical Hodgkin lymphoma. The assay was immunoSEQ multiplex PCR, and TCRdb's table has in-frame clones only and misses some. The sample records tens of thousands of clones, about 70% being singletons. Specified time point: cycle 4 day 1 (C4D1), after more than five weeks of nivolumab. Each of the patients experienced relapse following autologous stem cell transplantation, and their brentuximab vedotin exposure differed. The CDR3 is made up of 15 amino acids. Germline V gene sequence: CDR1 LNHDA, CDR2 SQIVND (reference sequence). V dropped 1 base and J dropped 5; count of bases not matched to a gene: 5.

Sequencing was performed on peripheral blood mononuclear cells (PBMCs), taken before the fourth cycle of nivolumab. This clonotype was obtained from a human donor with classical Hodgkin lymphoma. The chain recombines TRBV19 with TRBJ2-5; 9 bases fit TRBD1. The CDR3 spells CASSIGGGQGETQYF. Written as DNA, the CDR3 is TGTGCCAGTAGTATAGGGGGTGGACAGGGGGAGACCCAGTACTTC.